This T cell receptor (beta chain) derives from a study of identical twins. Template switching added a universal primer site; cDNA carried unique molecular identifiers. TCRdb re-called the 5' RACE reads with MiXCR, one entry per CDR3 protein. The data hold 250,000 to 300,000 distinct CDR3 sequences, with nearly 9.5% observed a single time. This clonotype was detected only a few times. These data were likewise used in another study, on yellow fever vaccine responses in identical twins.

The sequenced sample was CD8+ T cells sorted from blood. This receptor was obtained from a woman under 30 in good health.

The CDR3 region is CASSLSSVYEQYF. The CDR3 DNA reads TGTGCCAGCAGCTTATCTAGCGTTTACGAGCAGTACTTC. The chain employs TRBV7-9 and TRBJ2-7; TRBD2 is a possible D gene (6 bases). From germline, CDR1 is SEHNR and CDR2 FQNEAQ (reference sequence). This CDR3 contains 13 residues. The germline V and J ends were trimmed by 2 bases and 4 bases, with 9 bases remaining between them.